The clone carrying this T cell receptor (beta chain) came up a few times. This entry belongs to a study of blood T cell repertoires in COVID-19. As for the study in general: There were acute and convalescent COVID-19 samples, and they came from the United States, Italy and Spain. T cells, B-cell-depleted T cells, or PBMCs supplied cDNA or gDNA.

Assay used: immunoSEQ multiplex PCR; TCRdb lists only in-frame clones, some missing. The sample holds about 220,000 clones, about 80% seen once. This clonotype originated in a woman aged 30 to 39 who had recovered from COVID-19. Source material: peripheral blood.

In DNA form, the CDR3 reads TGTGCCAGCAGTACAGAACCGGGACAGGGGAACTACGAGCAGTACTTC. It yields the protein CASSTEPGQGNYEQYF. The chain recombines TRBV27 with TRBJ2-7; 10 bases match TRBD1. The CDR3 totals 16 residues. With V trimmed by 5 bases and J by 3 bases, 10 bases remained unmatched. Germline CDR1 is MNHEY and CDR2 is SMNVEV (reference sequence).